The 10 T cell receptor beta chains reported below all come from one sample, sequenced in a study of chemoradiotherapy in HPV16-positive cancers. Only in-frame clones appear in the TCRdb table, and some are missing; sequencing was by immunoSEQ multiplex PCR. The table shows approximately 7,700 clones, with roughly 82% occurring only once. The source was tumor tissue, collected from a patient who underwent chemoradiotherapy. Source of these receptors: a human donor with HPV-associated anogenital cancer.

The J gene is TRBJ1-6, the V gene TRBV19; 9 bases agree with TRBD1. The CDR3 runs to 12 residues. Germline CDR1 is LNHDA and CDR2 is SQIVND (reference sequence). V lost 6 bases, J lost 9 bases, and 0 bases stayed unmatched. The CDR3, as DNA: TGTGCCAGTAGGACAGGGGGTTCACCCCTCCACTTT. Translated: CASRTGGSPLHF.

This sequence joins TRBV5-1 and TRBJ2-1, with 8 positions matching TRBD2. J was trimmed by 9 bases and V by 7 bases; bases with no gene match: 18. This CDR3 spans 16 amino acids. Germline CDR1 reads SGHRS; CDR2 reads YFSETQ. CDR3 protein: CASRQTPGLGFFEQFF. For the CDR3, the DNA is TGCGCCAGCCGACAAACACCGGGACTAGGTTTCTTTGAGCAGTTCTTC.

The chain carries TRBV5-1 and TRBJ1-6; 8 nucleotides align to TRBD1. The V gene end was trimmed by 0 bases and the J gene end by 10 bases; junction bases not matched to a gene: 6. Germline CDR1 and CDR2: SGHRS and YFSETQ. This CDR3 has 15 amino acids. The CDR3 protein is CASSLGGTGRSPLHF. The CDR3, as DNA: TGCGCCAGCAGCTTGGGGGGGACAGGCCGCTCACCCCTCCACTTT. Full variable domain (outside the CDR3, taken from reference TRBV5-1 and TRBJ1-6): KAGVTQTPRYLIKTRGQQVTLSCSPISGHRSVSWYQQTPGQGLQFLFEYFSETQRNKGNFPGRFSGRQFSNSRSEMNVSTLELGDSALYLCASSLGGTGRSPLHFGNGTRLTVT.

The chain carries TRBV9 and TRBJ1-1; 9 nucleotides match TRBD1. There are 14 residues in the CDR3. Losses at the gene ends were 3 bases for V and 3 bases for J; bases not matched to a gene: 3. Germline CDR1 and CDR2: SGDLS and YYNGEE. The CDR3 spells CASSARDRDTEAFF. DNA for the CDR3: TGTGCCAGCAGCGCCCGGGACAGGGACACTGAAGCTTTCTTT.

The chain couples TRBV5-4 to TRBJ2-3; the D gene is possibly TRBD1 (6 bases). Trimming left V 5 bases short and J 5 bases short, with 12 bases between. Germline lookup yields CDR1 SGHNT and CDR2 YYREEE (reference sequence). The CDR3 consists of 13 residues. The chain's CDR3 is CASRLQGKDTQYF. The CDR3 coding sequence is TGTGCCAGCAGGTTGCAGGGGAAAGATACGCAGTATTTT.

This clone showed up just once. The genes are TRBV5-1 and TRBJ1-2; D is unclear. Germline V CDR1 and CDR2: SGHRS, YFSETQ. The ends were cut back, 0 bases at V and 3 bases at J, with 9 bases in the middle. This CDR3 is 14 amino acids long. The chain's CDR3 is CASSLGVGDYGYTF. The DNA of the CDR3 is TGCGCCAGCAGCTTGGGGGTCGGGGACTATGGCTACACCTTC.

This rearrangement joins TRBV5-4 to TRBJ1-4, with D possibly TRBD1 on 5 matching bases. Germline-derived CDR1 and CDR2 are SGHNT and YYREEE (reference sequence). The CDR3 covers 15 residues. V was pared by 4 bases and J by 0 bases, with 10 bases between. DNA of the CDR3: TGTGCCAGCAGCAAACAGGCAGCAACTAATGAAAAACTGTTTTTT. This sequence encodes CASSKQAATNEKLFF. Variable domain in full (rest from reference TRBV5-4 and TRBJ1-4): ETGVTQSPTHLIKTRGQQVTLRCSSQSGHNTVSWYQQALGQGPQFIFQYYREEENGRGNFPPRFSGLQFPNYSSELNVNALELDDSALYLCASSKQAATNEKLFFGSGTQLSVL.

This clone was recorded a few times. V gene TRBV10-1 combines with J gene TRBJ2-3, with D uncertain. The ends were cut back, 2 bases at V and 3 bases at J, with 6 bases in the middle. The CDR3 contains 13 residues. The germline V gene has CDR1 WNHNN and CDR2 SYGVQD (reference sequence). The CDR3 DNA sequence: TGCGCCAGCAGTGAGGTGGGAACAGATACGCAGTATTTT. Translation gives CASSEVGTDTQYF.

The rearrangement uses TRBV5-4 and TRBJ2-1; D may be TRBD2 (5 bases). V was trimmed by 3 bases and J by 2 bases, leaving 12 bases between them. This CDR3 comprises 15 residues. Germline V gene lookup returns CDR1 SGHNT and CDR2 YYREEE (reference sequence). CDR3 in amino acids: CASSSSDGTYNEQFF. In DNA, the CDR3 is TGTGCCAGCAGCTCTTCCGACGGGACCTACAATGAGCAGTTCTTC.

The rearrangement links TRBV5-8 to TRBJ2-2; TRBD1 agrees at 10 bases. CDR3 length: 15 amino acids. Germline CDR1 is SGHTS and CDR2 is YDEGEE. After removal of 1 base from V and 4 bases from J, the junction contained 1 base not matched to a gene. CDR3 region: CASSLWTGGTGELFF. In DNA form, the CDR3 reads TGTGCCAGCAGCTTGTGGACAGGGGGCACCGGGGAGCTGTTTTTT.